A single sample is the source of the 16 T cell receptor beta chains below, sequenced in a study of low-dose radiotherapy and immunotherapy resistance in tumors. This sample's time point: before trial treatment. Primers used for first-strand cDNA, a TRAV- and TRBV-specific set, covered both alpha and beta chains. It was with a constant-region primer and a V-primer adapter that TCRs were amplified over around 19 PCR cycles. MiXCR was run by TCRdb on the reads, yielding one entry per CDR3 protein. The repertoire holds 55,000 to 80,000 distinct CDR3 sequences, with 26% as singletons. Sample: PBMCs, taken before treatment. Every receptor here comes from a male donor with rectosigmoid adenocarcinoma.

This clonotype came up many times. V is TRBV10-3 and J is TRBJ2-5, with 9 bases fitting TRBD2. Looked up from germline, CDR1 is ENHRY and CDR2 is SYGVKD. The CDR3 is 15 residues long. V was clipped by 10 bases and J by 4 bases; unmatched bases: 13. The DNA for the CDR3 is TGTGCCACCGACCAAGGGACTAGCTTGGGAGAGACCCAGTACTTC. Its protein product is CATDQGTSLGETQYF.

This clonotype showed up just a few times. The DNA is left out, because the CDR3 cannot be placed on it with certainty; the CDR3 is given as TCRdb lists it. The chain uses TRBV19 and TRBJ1-4; TRBD1 is the table's D call and was not checked against the DNA. The CDR3 region is 16 residues in length, termini included. CDR1 is LNHDA and CDR2 is SQIVND in the germline V gene (reference sequence). CDR3 sequence reads: CASTPDRATGEKLFFF.

This clonotype has just one count. This may arise from a read error, as a much more abundant clone is one base away. Because it lacks the conserved phenylalanine or tryptophan at the end, this CDR3 is likely a read error. The rearrangement joins TRBV6-6 to TRBJ1-6, with 8 bases lining up with TRBD1. The V gene end was trimmed by 4 bases and the J gene end by 7 bases; junction bases not matched to a gene: 9. The CDR3 covers 16 residues. CDR1 MNHNY and CDR2 SVGAGI come from the germline V gene (reference sequence). Here the CDR3 DNA reads TGTGCCAGCAGTTCCTGGACAGGGCGAGAAAATTCACCCCTCCACTAT. Protein product: CASSSWTGRENSPLHY.

The table lists this clonotype with many counts. The chain links TRBV5-6 to TRBJ2-5, with D unclear. Trimming took 1 base from V and 5 from J, leaving 12 bases between them. Germline lookup yields CDR1 SGHDT and CDR2 YYEEEE. The CDR3 extends over 14 amino acids. DNA for the CDR3: TGTGCCAGCAGCTTGTACCGGGCCGGGGAGACCCAGTACTTC. Amino acid sequence: CASSLYRAGETQYF.

The chain is built from TRBV20-1 and TRBJ2-1, with 7 bases lining up with TRBD2. The germline CDR1 and CDR2 sequences are DFQATT and SNEGSKA (reference sequence). The CDR3 covers 14 residues. Unmatched junction bases numbered 15, after V lost 6 bases and J lost 10 bases. This CDR3 is CSAQPGTTYPEQFF. CDR3 coding DNA: TGCAGTGCCCAACCCGGGACTACTTACCCCGAGCAGTTCTTC.

In this sample, this clonotype turned up many times. This rearrangement joins TRBV6-1 to TRBJ1-2; D remains ambiguous. CDR1 and CDR2 (germline): MNHNS, SASEGT. The germline V and J ends were trimmed by 0 bases and 4 bases, with 15 bases remaining between them. This CDR3 contains 16 residues. The CDR3 loop reads CASSEAPWETAYGYTF. The CDR3 DNA is TGTGCCAGCAGTGAAGCCCCCTGGGAAACAGCCTATGGCTACACCTTC.

The rearrangement uses TRBV7-9 and TRBJ2-2; tentatively, D is TRBD2 (6 bases). CDR3 size: 15 residues. Trimming cost V 6 bases and J 1 base, with 12 bases left between them. Germline assignment: CDR1 SEHNR and CDR2 FQNEAQ (reference sequence). The CDR3 DNA sequence: TGTGCCAGCAGGCCGGGACTGCTGAACACCGGGGAGCTGTTTTTT. As protein: CASRPGLLNTGELFF.

This clonotype showed up many times. V is TRBV19 and J is TRBJ2-7; 8 bases agree with TRBD1. Germline V gene data show CDR1 as LNHDA and CDR2 as SQIVND (reference sequence). CDR3 length: 15 residues. The V gene end was trimmed by 6 bases and the J gene end by 3 bases; junction bases not matched to a gene: 10. The CDR3 DNA is TGTGCCAGTAGACTGGGGACAGGTGGGGGCTACGAGCAGTACTTC. Amino acids: CASRLGTGGGYEQYF.

This clonotype was counted many times. The chain recombines TRBV7-2 with TRBJ1-2; D may be TRBD1 (5 bases). This CDR3 spans 15 amino acids. The V gene's germline CDR1 is SGHTA and CDR2 FQGNSA. Deletions cut 1 base from V and 6 bases from J, with 15 bases between. CDR3 coding DNA: TGTGCCAGCAGCTTAGACGGGGCGAAGGGAGATGGCTACACCTTC. Protein sequence: CASSLDGAKGDGYTF.

A remark on this clonotype: It is likely a read error: a sequence one base away is far more abundant. This chain uses TRBV29-1 with TRBJ2-1, with TRBD2 identical over 11 bases. Germline assignment: CDR1 SQVTM and CDR2 ANQGSEA. The CDR3 totals 15 residues. The junction had 11 bases not matched to a gene; V was cut back by 3 bases and J by 10 bases. CDR3 sequence: CSVEFVAGGPEEQFF. The CDR3, as DNA: TGCAGCGTTGAGTTTGTAGCGGGAGGGCCCGAAGAGCAGTTCTTC.

This clonotype has only one observation. The chain couples TRBV20-1 to TRBJ1-5; D gene ambiguous. V lost 3 bases, J lost 15 bases, and 15 bases lay in between. Germline-derived CDR1 and CDR2 are DFQATT and SNEGSKA (reference sequence). The CDR3 loop spans 11 amino acids. The CDR3 loop reads CSASSHQEVHF. Here the CDR3 DNA reads TGCAGTGCTAGTAGTCACCAAGAGGTGCATTTT.

This clonotype showed up just a few times. The V gene is TRBV5-6, the J gene TRBJ2-5, with 7 bases matching TRBD2. The trim removed 2 bases at V and 4 bases at J, leaving 5 bases unmatched. The CDR3 loop spans 14 amino acids. Germline V gene lookup returns CDR1 SGHDT and CDR2 YYEEEE. In DNA form, the CDR3 reads TGTGCCAGCAGCTTCCCGCCGGGAGGAGAGACCCAGTACTTC. Protein sequence: CASSFPPGGETQYF. Full variable domain (rest looked up from reference TRBV5-6 and TRBJ2-5): DAGVTQSPTHLIKTRGQQVTLRCSPKSGHDTVSWYQQALGQGPQFIFQYYEEEERQRGNFPDRFSGHQFPNYSSELNVNALLLGDSALYLCASSFPPGGETQYFGPGTRLLVL.

This clonotype was seen many times. The chain has TRBV6-1 and TRBJ2-3; TRBD2 is a possible D gene (5 bases). Trimming cost V 2 bases and J 10 bases, with 25 bases left between them. The CDR3 is 17 residues long. Germline V gene lookup returns CDR1 MNHNS and CDR2 SASEGT. The CDR3 DNA is TGTGCCAGCAGTGAATACGGGATAGGGCTTCAAGTCGCAGCGCAGTATTTT. Translation: CASSEYGIGLQVAAQYF.

This clonotype was counted many times. J is TRBJ1-3 and V is TRBV5-1; 8 bases are a match to TRBD1. Germline CDR1 SGHRS, CDR2 YFSETQ. Losses at the gene ends were 4 bases for V and 2 bases for J; bases not matched to a gene: 8. This CDR3 comprises 16 residues. CDR3 bases: TGCGCCAGCAGCCCGGGACAGGCTACCACTGGAAACACCATATATTTT. Protein product: CASSPGQATTGNTIYF. The whole variable domain, filled in from reference TRBV5-1 and TRBJ1-3, reads KAGVTQTPRYLIKTRGQQVTLSCSPISGHRSVSWYQQTPGQGLQFLFEYFSETQRNKGNFPGRFSGRQFSNSRSEMNVSTLELGDSALYLCASSPGQATTGNTIYFGEGSWLTVV.

This clonotype was seen ten or more times. This sequence joins TRBV7-9 and TRBJ2-3; D not certain. The CDR3 is made up of 14 amino acids. Germline-derived CDR1 and CDR2 are SEHNR and FQNEAQ (reference sequence). Trimming stripped 4 bases from V and 3 bases from J, with 11 bases between. This chain's CDR3 is CASSYSSGTDTQYF. The CDR3 DNA reads as TGTGCCAGCAGCTATTCCTCCGGGACAGATACGCAGTATTTT.

This clonotype was detected many times. The chain recombines TRBV5-6 with TRBJ1-1, with D possibly matching TRBD1 (5 bases). Trimming took 0 bases from V and 4 from J, leaving 13 bases between them. Per the germline V gene, CDR1 is SGHDT and CDR2 is YYEEEE. The CDR3 sequence is 15 residues long. In DNA form, the CDR3 reads TGTGCCAGCAGCTTGGCGGGCAGGGAAGCCACTGAAGCTTTCTTT. It yields the protein CASSLAGREATEAFF.